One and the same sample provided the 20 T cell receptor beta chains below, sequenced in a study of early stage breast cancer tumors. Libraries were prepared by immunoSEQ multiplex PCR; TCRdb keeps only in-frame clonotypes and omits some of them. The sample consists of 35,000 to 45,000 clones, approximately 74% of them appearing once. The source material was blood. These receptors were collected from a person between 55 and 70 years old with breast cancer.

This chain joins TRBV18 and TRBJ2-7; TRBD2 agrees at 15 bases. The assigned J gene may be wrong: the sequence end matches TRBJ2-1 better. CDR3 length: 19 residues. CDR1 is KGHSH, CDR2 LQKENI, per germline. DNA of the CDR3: TGTGCCAGCTCACCCGGACTAGCGGGAGGGCTAACACCTCACAATGAGCAGTTCTTC. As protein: CASSPGLAGGLTPHNEQFF.

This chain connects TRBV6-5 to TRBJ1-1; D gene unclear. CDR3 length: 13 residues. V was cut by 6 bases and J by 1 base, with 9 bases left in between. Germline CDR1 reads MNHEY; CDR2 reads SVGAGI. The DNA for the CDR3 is TGTGCCAGCAGACCCCGGGGGAACACTGAAGCTTTCTTT. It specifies CASRPRGNTEAFF.

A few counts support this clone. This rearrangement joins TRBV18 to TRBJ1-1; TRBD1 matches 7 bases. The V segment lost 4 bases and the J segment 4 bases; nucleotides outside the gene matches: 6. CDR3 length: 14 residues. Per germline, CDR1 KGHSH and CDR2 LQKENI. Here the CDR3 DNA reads TGTGCCAGCTCACTGAACAGGGGTTCCACTGAAGCTTTCTTT. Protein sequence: CASSLNRGSTEAFF.

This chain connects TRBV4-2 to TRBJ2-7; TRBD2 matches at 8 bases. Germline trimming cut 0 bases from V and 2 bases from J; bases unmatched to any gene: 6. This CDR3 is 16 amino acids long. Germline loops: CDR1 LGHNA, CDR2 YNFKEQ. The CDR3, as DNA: TGTGCCAGCAGCCAAGATCGAAGCGGGAGCGCCTACGAGCAGTACTTC. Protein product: CASSQDRSGSAYEQYF.

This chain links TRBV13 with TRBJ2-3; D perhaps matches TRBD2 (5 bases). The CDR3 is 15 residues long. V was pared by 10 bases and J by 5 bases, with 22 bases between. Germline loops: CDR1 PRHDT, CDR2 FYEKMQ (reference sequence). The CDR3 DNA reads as TGTGCCACCCAAGAGGACCGAACCGGGAAAGATACGCAGTATTTT. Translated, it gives CATQEDRTGKDTQYF.

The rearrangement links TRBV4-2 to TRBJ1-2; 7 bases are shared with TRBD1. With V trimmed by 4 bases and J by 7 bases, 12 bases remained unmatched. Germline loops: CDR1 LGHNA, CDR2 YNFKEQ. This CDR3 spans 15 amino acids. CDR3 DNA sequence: TGTGCCAGCAGCCCCCCCGACAGGGAGATAGGTGGCTACACCTTC. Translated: CASSPPDREIGGYTF.

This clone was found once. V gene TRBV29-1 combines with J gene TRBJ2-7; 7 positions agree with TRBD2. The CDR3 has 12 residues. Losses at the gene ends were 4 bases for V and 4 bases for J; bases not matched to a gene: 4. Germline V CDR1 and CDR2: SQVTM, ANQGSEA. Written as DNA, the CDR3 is TGCAGCGTTGTCGGGGGGAAGTACGAGCAGTACTTC. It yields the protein CSVVGGKYEQYF.

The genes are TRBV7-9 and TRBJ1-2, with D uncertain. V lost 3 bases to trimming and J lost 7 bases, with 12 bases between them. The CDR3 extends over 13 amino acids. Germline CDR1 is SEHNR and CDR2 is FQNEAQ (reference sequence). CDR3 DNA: TGTGCCAGCAGCTTGGGAGGGCTCGGTGGCTACACCTTC. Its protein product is CASSLGGLGGYTF.

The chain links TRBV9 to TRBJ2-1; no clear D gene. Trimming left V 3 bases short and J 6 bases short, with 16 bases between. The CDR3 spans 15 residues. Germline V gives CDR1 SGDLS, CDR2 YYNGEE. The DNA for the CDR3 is TGTGCCAGCAGCGCAGAAGGGATACCCCGCAATGAGCAGTTCTTC. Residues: CASSAEGIPRNEQFF.

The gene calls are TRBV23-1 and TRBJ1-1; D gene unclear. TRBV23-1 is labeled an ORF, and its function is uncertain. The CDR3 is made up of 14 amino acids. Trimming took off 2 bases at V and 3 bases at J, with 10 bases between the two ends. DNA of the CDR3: TGCGCCAGCAGTCAAAGAGGGTACGACACTGAAGCTTTCTTT. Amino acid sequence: CASSQRGYDTEAFF.

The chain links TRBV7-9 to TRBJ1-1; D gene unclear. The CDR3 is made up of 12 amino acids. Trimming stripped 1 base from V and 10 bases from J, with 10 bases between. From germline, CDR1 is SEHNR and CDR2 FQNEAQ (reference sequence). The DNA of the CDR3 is TGTGCCAGCAGCTTAGGGGGTCGTGGAGCTTTCTTT. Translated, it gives CASSLGGRGAFF.

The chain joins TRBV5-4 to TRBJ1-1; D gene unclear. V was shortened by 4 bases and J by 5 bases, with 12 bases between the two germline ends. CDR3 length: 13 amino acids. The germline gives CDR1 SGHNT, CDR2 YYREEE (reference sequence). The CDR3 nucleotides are TGTGCCAGCAGCCTGCCAGGAAGTACTGAAGCTTTCTTT. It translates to CASSLPGSTEAFF.

This chain's CDR3 is CASSELFVGYGYTF. The CDR3 DNA is TGTGCCAGCAGTGAACTCTTTGTGGGCTATGGCTACACCTTC. The genes are TRBV6-1 and TRBJ1-2; D ambiguous. Trimming removed 2 bases from V and 4 bases from J, with 11 bases in between. Germline V gene lookup returns CDR1 MNHNS and CDR2 SASEGT. CDR3 size: 14 residues.

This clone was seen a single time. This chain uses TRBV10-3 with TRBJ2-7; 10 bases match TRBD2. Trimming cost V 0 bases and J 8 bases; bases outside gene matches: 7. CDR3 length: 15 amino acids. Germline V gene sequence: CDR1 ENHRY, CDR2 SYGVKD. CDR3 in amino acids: CAISESGLAGEKQYF. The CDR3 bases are TGTGCCATCAGTGAGTCAGGGCTAGCGGGAGAAAAGCAGTACTTC.

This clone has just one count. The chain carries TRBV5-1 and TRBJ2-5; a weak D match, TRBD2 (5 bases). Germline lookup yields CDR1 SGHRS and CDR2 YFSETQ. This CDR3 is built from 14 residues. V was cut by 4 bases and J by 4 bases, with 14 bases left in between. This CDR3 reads CASSPSSGGETQYF. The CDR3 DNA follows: TGCGCCAGCAGCCCAAGTTCAGGAGGAGAGACCCAGTACTTC.

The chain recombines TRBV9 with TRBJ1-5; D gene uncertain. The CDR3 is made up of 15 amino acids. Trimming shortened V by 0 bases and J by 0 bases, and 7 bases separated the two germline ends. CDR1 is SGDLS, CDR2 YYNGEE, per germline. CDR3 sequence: CASSVDSHSNQPQHF. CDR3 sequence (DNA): TGTGCCAGCAGCGTAGACAGTCATAGCAATCAGCCCCAGCATTTT.

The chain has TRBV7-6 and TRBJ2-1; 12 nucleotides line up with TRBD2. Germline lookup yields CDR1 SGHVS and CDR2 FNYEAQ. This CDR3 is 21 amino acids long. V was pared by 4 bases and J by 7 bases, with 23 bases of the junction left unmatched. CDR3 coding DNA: TGTGCCAGCAGCTCCCAGACTAGCGGGAGTTGGGAGACCTTCGGAATAAATGAGCAGTTCTTC. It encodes CASSSQTSGSWETFGINEQFF.

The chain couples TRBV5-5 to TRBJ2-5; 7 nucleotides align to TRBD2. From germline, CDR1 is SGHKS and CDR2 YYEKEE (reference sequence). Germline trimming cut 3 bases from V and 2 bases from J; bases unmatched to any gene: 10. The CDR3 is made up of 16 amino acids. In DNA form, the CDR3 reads TGTGCCAGCAGCTCTCATCCGGGACTACAACAAGAGACCCAGTACTTC. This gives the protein CASSSHPGLQQETQYF.

The CDR3 DNA is TGCGCCAGCAGCCAAGTTATGACTAGCGGGAGAGAGTACAATGAGCAGTTCTTC. It translates to CASSQVMTSGREYNEQFF. The rearrangement joins TRBV4-1 to TRBJ2-1; TRBD2 matches at 12 bases. CDR3 length equals 18 residues. CDR1 is MGHRA, CDR2 YSYEKL, per germline. The trim removed 1 base at V and 4 bases at J, leaving 8 bases unmatched.

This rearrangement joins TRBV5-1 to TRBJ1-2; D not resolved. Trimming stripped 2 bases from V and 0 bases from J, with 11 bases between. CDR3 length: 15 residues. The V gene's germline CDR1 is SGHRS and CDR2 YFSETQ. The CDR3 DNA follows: TGCGCCAGCAGCTTAAGGACGGATACTAACTATGGCTACACCTTC. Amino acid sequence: CASSLRTDTNYGYTF.